This T cell receptor beta chain was sequenced in a study of T cell repertoires in cytomegalovirus infection. The wider study: Through public TCR beta signatures, both CMV infection and matching HLA type were indicated.

TCRdb redid the calling of the reads with MiXCR, one entry per CDR3 protein. The table has 550,000 to 700,000 distinct CDR3 sequences, around two fifths seen once. With regard to this clonotype: Its antigen is not known.

V shed 1 base and J 1 base; nucleotides not matched to a gene: 5. The germline V gene has CDR1 SGHTA and CDR2 FQGNSA. The CDR3 has 19 amino acids. The sequencing here drew on cultured PBMCs, taken from culture after CMV antigen stimulation. The chain has TRBV7-2 and TRBJ2-3, with 16 bases identical to TRBD2. The sequence derives from a human donor in good health (CMV status not recorded). Some clones in this sample may be carry-over from other donors' samples. In DNA, the CDR3 is TGTGCCAGCAGCTTAGTATCCGGGACTAGCGGGGGGGGCACAGATACGCAGTATTTT. This codes for CASSLVSGTSGGGTDTQYF.